This TCR beta chain was profiled in a study of blood T cell repertoires in COVID-19. Study at large: Sites in the United States, Italy and Spain provided acute and convalescent COVID-19 samples. T cells, B-cell-depleted T cells, or PBMCs provided the cDNA or gDNA that served as material.

V was pared by 9 bases and J by 2 bases, with 10 bases of the junction left unmatched. The CDR3 extends over 15 amino acids. The V gene's germline CDR1 is LNHDA and CDR2 SQIVND (reference sequence). Methods used by the authors: Nucleated cell number was recorded as an estimate derived from reference gene primer amplification. Sequenced by immunoSEQ multiplex PCR; TCRdb stores in-frame clones only, minus some. Clone size and V and J calls were adopted from that table, with D and trimming inferred from the DNA. The sample has about 160,000 clones; around 82% are singletons. Sequenced sample: peripheral blood. This chain connects TRBV19 to TRBJ1-1; TRBD1 agrees at 9 bases. This clonotype was sampled from a woman aged 40 to 50 with COVID-19, enrolled during active disease. The DNA of the CDR3 is TGTGCCAGCCTCCAGAGGACAGGGGACAACACTGAAGCTTTCTTT. It encodes CASLQRTGDNTEAFF. The complete variable domain, with remaining parts taken from reference TRBV19 and TRBJ1-1, reads DGGITQSPKYLFRKEGQNVTLSCEQNLNHDAMYWYRQDPGQGLRLIYYSQIVNDFQKGDIAEGYSVSREKKESFPLTVTSAQKNPTAFYLCASLQRTGDNTEAFFGQGTRLTVV.